A single sample is the source of the 20 T cell receptor beta chains below, sequenced in a study of cytomegalovirus exposure and HLA in healthy donors. PCR amplification relied on 60 Vbeta primers (plus 13 Jbeta primers). Libraries were prepared by immunoSEQ multiplex PCR; TCRdb keeps only in-frame clonotypes and omits some of them. Of approximately 150,000 clones in the sample, roughly three quarters were seen once. Source material: PBMCs. These receptors all stem from a middle-aged woman in good health and CMV-seronegative.

CDR3 sequence (DNA): TGTGCCAGCAGTTTACCGCGGCCCCACGATCAGCCCCAGCATTTT. Translation gives CASSLPRPHDQPQHF. V and J are TRBV28 and TRBJ1-5; D not certain. Germline assignment: CDR1 MDHEN and CDR2 SYDVKM. This CDR3 region has 15 residues. V lost 2 bases and J lost 5, with 13 bases in between.

This clone came up a few times. This chain's CDR3 is CASSIGLSSGNTIYF. For the CDR3, the DNA is TGCGCCAGCAGCATCGGACTGAGCTCTGGAAACACCATATATTTT. The chain joins TRBV5-1 to TRBJ1-3; D is ambiguous. This CDR3 has 15 residues. Looked up from germline, CDR1 is SGHRS and CDR2 is YFSETQ. The V end was cut by 4 bases, the J end by 0 bases, with 11 bases between.

The chain is built from TRBV30 and TRBJ2-2; TRBD2 matches 8 bases. The CDR3 loop spans 15 amino acids. Germline trimming cut 1 base from V and 4 bases from J; bases unmatched to any gene: 5. CDR1 GTSNPN and CDR2 SVGIG come from the germline V gene (reference sequence). The CDR3 is CAWSAGGSLTGELFF. The CDR3, as DNA: TGTGCCTGGAGTGCGGGGGGGTCCCTCACCGGGGAGCTGTTTTTT.

The J gene is TRBJ2-1, the V gene TRBV29-1; TRBD2 aligns across 10 bases. The V gene's germline CDR1 is SQVTM and CDR2 ANQGSEA. This CDR3 is built from 13 residues. The V gene end was trimmed by 6 bases and the J gene end by 6 bases; junction bases not matched to a gene: 5. Here the CDR3 reads CSVAGGGINEQFF. The CDR3 nucleotides are TGCAGCGTAGCGGGAGGGGGTATCAATGAGCAGTTCTTC.

The J gene is TRBJ2-3, the V gene TRBV5-4; 12 positions agree with TRBD2. The CDR3 loop spans 18 amino acids. V gave up 6 bases and J gave up 0 bases; unmatched junction bases: 11. The germline CDR1 and CDR2 sequences are SGHNT and YYREEE (reference sequence). CDR3 DNA: TGTGCCAGCACGCTAGGGCTAGCGGGAGGGTATAGCACAGATACGCAGTATTTT. Translation gives CASTLGLAGGYSTDTQYF. The complete variable domain, with remaining parts taken from reference TRBV5-4 and TRBJ2-3, reads ETGVTQSPTHLIKTRGQQVTLRCSSQSGHNTVSWYQQALGQGPQFIFQYYREEENGRGNFPPRFSGLQFPNYSSELNVNALELDDSALYLCASTLGLAGGYSTDTQYFGPGTRLTVL.

V is TRBV29-1 and J is TRBJ2-1; 8 nucleotides line up with TRBD1. Germline V gene sequence: CDR1 SQVTM, CDR2 ANQGSEA. This CDR3 comprises 13 residues. V shed 6 bases and J 9 bases; nucleotides not matched to a gene: 10. The CDR3, as DNA: TGCAGCGTCGGACAGGGTCGTAGGAGTGAGCAGTTCTTC. It encodes CSVGQGRRSEQFF.

The chain uses TRBV19 and TRBJ1-1; D might be TRBD1 (5 bases). Trimming pared 7 bases from V and 5 bases from J, leaving 23 bases between. The CDR3 contains 16 residues. Germline V gene data show CDR1 as LNHDA and CDR2 as SQIVND (reference sequence). The CDR3 protein is CASIRWPVGGETEAFF. The DNA for the CDR3 is TGTGCCAGTATTCGATGGCCCGTAGGAGGGGAGACTGAAGCTTTCTTT.

The chain carries TRBV1 and TRBJ2-7; the table calls TRBD1, which could not be checked here. TRBV1 is an annotated pseudogene. The CDR3 is 16 residues long. The CDR3 DNA follows: TGCACCAGCAGCCCCGAGGCGGGACAGGGTTCCTACGAGCAGTACTTC. Translation: CTSSPEAGQGSYEQYF.

The V call is TRBV11-3, the J call TRBJ2-5; 7 positions agree with TRBD1. The last part of the DNA fits TRBJ2-7 better; the J call may be wrong. Looked up from germline, CDR1 is SGHNT and CDR2 is YENEEA. The CDR3 is 15 residues long. The CDR3 DNA reads TGTGCCAGCAGCCCGAGATCCGGGACAGCCTACGAGCAGTACTTC. Its translation is CASSPRSGTAYEQYF.

V gene TRBV9 combines with J gene TRBJ2-7, with TRBD1 matching 10 bases. The CDR3 has 15 residues. From germline, CDR1 is SGDLS and CDR2 YYNGEE. The junction had 10 bases not matched to a gene; V was cut back by 4 bases and J by 6 bases. The CDR3 DNA sequence: TGTGCCAGCAGCCCCGGGACAGGGGCTCTTTCCGAGCAGTACTTC. Protein: CASSPGTGALSEQYF.

The chain has TRBV6-1 and TRBJ1-2, with TRBD1 as a possible D gene (6 bases). Looked up from germline, CDR1 is MNHNS and CDR2 is SASEGT. The ends were cut back, 4 bases at V and 8 bases at J, with 14 bases in the middle. The CDR3 is 13 amino acids. The CDR3 DNA follows: TGTGCCAGCAGTGCGGACAGTGGGGGAGGCTACACCTTC. Protein: CASSADSGGGYTF.

The J gene is TRBJ2-7, the V gene TRBV4-1, with D perhaps matching TRBD2 (6 bases). V lost 0 bases and J 7 bases, leaving 19 bases between the germline ends. This CDR3 is built from 16 residues. The germline gives CDR1 MGHRA, CDR2 YSYEKL. The CDR3 coding sequence is TGCGCCAGCAGCCAAGATAGCGCGGGATACGGTATGGAGCAGTACTTC. Translating gives CASSQDSAGYGMEQYF.

The rearrangement joins TRBV5-1 to TRBJ2-5; D remains ambiguous. The V and J ends lost 0 bases and 0 bases respectively, with 6 bases between them. Germline assignment: CDR1 SGHRS and CDR2 YFSETQ. CDR3 length: 14 amino acids. Here the CDR3 DNA reads TGCGCCAGCAGCTTGGTGGGCAACCAAGAGACCCAGTACTTC. Its protein is CASSLVGNQETQYF.

This rearrangement joins TRBV28 to TRBJ2-5; 8 bases map to TRBD1. Germline loops: CDR1 MDHEN, CDR2 SYDVKM. There are 13 residues in the CDR3. After removal of 10 bases from V and 2 bases from J, the junction contained 6 bases not matched to a gene. The CDR3: CATQTGEQETQYF. In DNA form, the CDR3 reads TGTGCCACCCAGACAGGGGAACAAGAGACCCAGTACTTC. Together with reference TRBV28 and TRBJ2-5, the CDR3 gives the full variable domain: DVKVTQSSRYLVKRTGEKVFLECVQDMDHENMFWYRQDPGLGLRLIYFSYDVKMKEKGDIPEGYSVSREKKERFSLILESASTNQTSMYLCATQTGEQETQYFGPGTRLLVL.

On this clone itself: One junction end disagrees with the germline gene, perhaps due to a read error. This chain links TRBV6-5 with TRBJ2-7; 9 bases align to TRBD2. The CDR3 is 15 residues long. Germline CDR1 is MNHEY and CDR2 is SVGAGI. The CDR3 sequence is CASSYSSGGTYEQYF. CDR3 nucleotides: TGTGCCAGCAGTTACTCAAGCGGGGGGACCTACGAACAGTACTTC.

The genes are TRBV5-4 and TRBJ1-6; 8 bases match TRBD1. The CDR3 spans 15 residues. The ends lost 4 bases at V and 10 bases at J; junction bases unmatched: 10. CDR1 is SGHNT and CDR2 is YYREEE in the germline V gene (reference sequence). The CDR3, as DNA: TGTGCCAGCAGCACCGGGACAGGCCTACCCTCACCCCTCCACTTT. Amino acids: CASSTGTGLPSPLHF.

The rearrangement links TRBV6-1 to TRBJ1-5; D is uncertain. Trimming stripped 6 bases from V and 1 base from J, with 13 bases between. This CDR3 region has 15 residues. Per germline, CDR1 MNHNS and CDR2 SASEGT. Here the CDR3 DNA reads TGTGCCAGCAGGAGTAATCTGAAAAGCAATCAGCCCCAGCATTTT. Translation gives CASRSNLKSNQPQHF.

V is TRBV5-1 and J is TRBJ1-1; 8 nucleotides agree with TRBD1. The CDR3 runs to 14 residues. J lost 5 bases, V lost 7 bases, and 10 bases had no gene match. The germline CDR1 and CDR2 sequences are SGHRS and YFSETQ. The CDR3 is CASSSQGAGTEAFF. As DNA, the CDR3 is TGCGCCAGCTCTAGCCAGGGGGCTGGGACTGAAGCTTTCTTT.

The CDR3 nucleotides read TGTGCCAGTAGGACAGGGGTCGCTGGAAACACCATATATTTT. Translated: CASRTGVAGNTIYF. The chain couples TRBV19 to TRBJ1-3; 8 bases fit TRBD1. J gave up 2 bases and V 6 bases, and 3 bases lay outside the gene matches. CDR1 is LNHDA and CDR2 is SQIVND in the germline V gene (reference sequence). This CDR3 spans 14 amino acids.

The V call is TRBV19, the J call TRBJ1-2; 8 bases match TRBD1. Trimming at V came to 5 bases and at J to 4 bases, leaving 9 bases not matched to a gene. The CDR3 extends over 15 amino acids. Germline V gene data show CDR1 as LNHDA and CDR2 as SQIVND (reference sequence). The CDR3 is CASSVTGGPSYGYTF. The CDR3 DNA reads TGTGCCAGTAGTGTTACAGGGGGACCCTCCTATGGCTACACCTTC.